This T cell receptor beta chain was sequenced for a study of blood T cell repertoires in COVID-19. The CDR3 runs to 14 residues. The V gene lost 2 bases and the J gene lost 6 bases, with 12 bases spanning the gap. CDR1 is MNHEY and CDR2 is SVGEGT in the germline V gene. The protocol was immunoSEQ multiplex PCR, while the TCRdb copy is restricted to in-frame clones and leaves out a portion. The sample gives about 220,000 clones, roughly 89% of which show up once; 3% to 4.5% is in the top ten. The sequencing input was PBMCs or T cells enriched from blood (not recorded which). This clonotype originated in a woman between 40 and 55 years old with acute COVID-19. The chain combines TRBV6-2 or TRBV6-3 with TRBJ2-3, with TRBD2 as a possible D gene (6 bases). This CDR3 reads CASSYGGRPDTQYF. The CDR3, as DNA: TGTGCCAGCAGTTACGGGGGGAGGCCTGATACGCAGTATTTT.